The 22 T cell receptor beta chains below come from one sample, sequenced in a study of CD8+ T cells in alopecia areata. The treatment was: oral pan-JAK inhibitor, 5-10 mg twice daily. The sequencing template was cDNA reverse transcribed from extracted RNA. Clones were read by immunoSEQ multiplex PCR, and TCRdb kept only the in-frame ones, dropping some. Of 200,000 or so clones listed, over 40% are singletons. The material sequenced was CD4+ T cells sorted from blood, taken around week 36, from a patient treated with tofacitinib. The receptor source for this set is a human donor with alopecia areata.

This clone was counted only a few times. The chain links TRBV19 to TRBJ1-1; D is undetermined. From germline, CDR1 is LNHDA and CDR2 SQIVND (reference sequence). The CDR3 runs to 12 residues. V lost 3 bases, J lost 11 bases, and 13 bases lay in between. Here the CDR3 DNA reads TGTGCCAGTAGTATGGACCCCGGTGGGGCTTTCTTT. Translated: CASSMDPGGAFF.

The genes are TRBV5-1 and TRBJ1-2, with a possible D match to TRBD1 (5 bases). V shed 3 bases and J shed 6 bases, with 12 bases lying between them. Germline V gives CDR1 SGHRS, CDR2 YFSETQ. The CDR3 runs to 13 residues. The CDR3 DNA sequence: TGCGCCAGCAGCTCGGGACTCTCGAATGGCTACACCTTC. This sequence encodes CASSSGLSNGYTF.

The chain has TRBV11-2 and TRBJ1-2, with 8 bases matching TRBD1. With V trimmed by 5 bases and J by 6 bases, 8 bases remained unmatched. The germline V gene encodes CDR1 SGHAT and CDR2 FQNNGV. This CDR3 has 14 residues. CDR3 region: CASSISRQGNGYTF. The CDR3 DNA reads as TGTGCCAGCAGCATATCAAGACAGGGGAATGGCTACACCTTC.

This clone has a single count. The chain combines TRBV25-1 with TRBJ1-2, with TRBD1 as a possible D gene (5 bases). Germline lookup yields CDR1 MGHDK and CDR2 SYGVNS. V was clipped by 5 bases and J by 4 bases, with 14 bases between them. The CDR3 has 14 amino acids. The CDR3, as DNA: TGTGCCAGCAGTAGCGACAGTACTTTCTATGGCTACACCTTC. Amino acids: CASSSDSTFYGYTF.

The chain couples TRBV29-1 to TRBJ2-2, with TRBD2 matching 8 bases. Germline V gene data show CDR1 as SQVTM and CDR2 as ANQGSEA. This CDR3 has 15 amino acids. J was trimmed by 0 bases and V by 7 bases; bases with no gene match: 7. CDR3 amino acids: CSGRTSGSNTGELFF. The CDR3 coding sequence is TGCAGCGGCCGAACTAGCGGTTCGAACACCGGGGAGCTGTTTTTT.

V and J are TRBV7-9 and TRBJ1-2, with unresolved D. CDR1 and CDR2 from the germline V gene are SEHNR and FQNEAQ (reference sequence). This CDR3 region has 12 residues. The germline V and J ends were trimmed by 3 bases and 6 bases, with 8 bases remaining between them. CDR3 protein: CASSFVSNGYTF. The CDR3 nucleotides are TGTGCCAGCAGCTTTGTCAGCAATGGCTACACCTTC.

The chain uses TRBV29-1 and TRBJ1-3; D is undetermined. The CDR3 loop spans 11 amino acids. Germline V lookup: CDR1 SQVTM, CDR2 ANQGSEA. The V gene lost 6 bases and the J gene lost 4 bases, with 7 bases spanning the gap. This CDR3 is CSVVQGNTIYF. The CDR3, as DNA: TGCAGCGTCGTACAGGGAAACACCATATATTTT. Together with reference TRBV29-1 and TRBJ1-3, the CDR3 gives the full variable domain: SAVISQKPSRDICQRGTSLTIQCQVDSQVTMMFWYRQQPGQSLTLIATANQGSEATYESGFVIDKFPISRPNLTFSTLTVSNMSPEDSSIYLCSVVQGNTIYFGEGSWLTVV.

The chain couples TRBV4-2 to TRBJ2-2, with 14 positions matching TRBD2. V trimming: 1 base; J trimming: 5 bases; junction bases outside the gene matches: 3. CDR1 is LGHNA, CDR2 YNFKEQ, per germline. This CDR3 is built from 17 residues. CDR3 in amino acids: CASSQAGLAGVTGELFF. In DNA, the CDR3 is TGTGCCAGCAGCCAAGCGGGACTAGCGGGAGTTACCGGGGAGCTGTTTTTT.

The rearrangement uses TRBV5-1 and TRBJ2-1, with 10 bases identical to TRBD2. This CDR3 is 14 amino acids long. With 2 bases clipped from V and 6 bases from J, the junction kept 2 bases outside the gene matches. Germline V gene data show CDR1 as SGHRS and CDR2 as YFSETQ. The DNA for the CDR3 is TGCGCCAGCAGCTTAGCGGGAGGGGGCAATGAGCAGTTCTTC. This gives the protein CASSLAGGGNEQFF.

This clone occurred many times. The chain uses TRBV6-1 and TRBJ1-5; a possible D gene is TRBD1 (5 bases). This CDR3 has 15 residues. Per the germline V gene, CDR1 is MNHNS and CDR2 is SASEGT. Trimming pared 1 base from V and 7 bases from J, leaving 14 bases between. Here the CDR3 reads CASSEEMGRGQPQHF. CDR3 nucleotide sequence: TGTGCCAGCAGTGAAGAAATGGGGCGCGGACAGCCCCAGCATTTT.

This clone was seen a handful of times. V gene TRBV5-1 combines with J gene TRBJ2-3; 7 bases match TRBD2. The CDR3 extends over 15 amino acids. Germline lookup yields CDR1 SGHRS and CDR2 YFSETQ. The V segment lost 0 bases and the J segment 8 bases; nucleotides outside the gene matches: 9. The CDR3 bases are TGCGCCAGCAGCTTGGGGGCTAGCGGTCCCCCTACGCAGTATTTT. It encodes CASSLGASGPPTQYF. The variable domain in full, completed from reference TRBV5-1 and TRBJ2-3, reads KAGVTQTPRYLIKTRGQQVTLSCSPISGHRSVSWYQQTPGQGLQFLFEYFSETQRNKGNFPGRFSGRQFSNSRSEMNVSTLELGDSALYLCASSLGASGPPTQYFGPGTRLTVL.

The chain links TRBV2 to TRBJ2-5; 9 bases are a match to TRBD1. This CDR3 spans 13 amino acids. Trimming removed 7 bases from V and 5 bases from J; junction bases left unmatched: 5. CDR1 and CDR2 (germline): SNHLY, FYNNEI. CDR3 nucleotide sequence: TGTGCCAGCATGGGGACAGGGCGGGAGACCCAGTACTTC. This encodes CASMGTGRETQYF.

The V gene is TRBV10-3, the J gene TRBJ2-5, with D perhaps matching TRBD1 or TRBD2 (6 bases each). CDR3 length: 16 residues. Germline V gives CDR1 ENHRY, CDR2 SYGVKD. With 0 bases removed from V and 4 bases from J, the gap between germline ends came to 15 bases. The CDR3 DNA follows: TGTGCCATCAGTGAGTCGTTCCGGAGGGGGGCAGAGACCCAGTACTTC. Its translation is CAISESFRRGAETQYF.

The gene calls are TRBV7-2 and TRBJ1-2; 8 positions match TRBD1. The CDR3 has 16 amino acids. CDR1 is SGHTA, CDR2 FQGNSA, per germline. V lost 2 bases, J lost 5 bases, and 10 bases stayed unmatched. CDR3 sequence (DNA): TGTGCCAGCAGCTTACGACAGGGGATGCACCAGTATGGCTACACCTTC. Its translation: CASSLRQGMHQYGYTF.

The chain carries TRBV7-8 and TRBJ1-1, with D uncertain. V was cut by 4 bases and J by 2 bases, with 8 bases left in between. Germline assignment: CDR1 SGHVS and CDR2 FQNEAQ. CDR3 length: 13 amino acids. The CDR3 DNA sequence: TGTGCCAGCAGCTCCAACCGTAACACTGAAGCTTTCTTT. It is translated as CASSSNRNTEAFF.

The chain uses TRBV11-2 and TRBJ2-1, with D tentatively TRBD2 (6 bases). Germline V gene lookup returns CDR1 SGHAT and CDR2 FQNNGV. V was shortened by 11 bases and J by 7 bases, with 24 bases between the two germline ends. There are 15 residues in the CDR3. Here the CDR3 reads CASRWPAVGRNEQFF. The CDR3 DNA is TGTGCCTCCCGCTGGCCGGCGGTAGGGAGGAATGAGCAGTTCTTC.

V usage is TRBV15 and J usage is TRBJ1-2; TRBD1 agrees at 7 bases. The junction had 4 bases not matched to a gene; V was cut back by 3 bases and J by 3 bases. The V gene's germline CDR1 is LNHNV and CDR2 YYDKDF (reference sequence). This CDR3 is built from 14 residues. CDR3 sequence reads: CATSSGTGDYGYTF. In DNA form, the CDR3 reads TGTGCCACCAGCAGCGGTACAGGGGACTATGGCTACACCTTC. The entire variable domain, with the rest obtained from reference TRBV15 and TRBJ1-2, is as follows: DAMVIQNPRYQVTQFGKPVTLSCSQTLNHNVMYWYQQKSSQAPKLLFHYYDKDFNNEADTPDNFQSRRPNTSFCFLDIRSPGLGDTAMYLCATSSGTGDYGYTFGSGTRLTVV.

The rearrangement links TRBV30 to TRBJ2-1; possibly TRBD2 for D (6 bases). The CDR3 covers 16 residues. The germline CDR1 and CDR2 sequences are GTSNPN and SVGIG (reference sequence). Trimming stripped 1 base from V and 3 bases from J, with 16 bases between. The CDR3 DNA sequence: TGTGCCTGGAGTGGCGGGGTAGCGGAACTCTACAATGAGCAGTTCTTC. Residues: CAWSGGVAELYNEQFF.

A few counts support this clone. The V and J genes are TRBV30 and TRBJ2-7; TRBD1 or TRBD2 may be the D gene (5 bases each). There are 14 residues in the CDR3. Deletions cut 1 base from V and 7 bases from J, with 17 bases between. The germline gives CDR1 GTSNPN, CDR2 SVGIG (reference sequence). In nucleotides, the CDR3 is TGTGCCTGGAGTGCAGGGACCGGACGCAGAGAGCAGTACTTC. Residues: CAWSAGTGRREQYF.

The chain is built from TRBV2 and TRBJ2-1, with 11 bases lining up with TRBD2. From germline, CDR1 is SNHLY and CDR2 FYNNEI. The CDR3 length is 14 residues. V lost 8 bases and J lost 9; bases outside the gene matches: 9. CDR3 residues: CASLPGLAVGEQFF. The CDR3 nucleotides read TGTGCCAGCTTGCCGGGACTAGCGGTTGGTGAGCAGTTCTTC.

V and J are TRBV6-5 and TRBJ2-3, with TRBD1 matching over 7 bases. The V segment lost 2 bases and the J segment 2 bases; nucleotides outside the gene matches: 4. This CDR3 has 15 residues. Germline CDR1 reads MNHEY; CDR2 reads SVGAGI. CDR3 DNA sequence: TGTGCCAGCAGTTACCGAGGGGGCATCACAGATACGCAGTATTTT. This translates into CASSYRGGITDTQYF.

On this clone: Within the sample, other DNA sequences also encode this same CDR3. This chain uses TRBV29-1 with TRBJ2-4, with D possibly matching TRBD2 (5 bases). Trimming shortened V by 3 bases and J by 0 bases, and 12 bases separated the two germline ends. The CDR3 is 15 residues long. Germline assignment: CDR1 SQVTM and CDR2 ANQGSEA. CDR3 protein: CSVDREGIAKNIQYF. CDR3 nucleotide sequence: TGCAGCGTTGACCGGGAAGGGATAGCCAAAAACATTCAGTACTTC.